Below, one T cell receptor beta chain is given with its context. Its target is not known. The sample is drawn from a study of early T cells in non-severe SARS-CoV-2 infection. Study context: Sequenced material consisted of bulk RNA (from unsorted whole blood), and chains were unpaired.

Study outcomes and limitations: Private and CD4 specificities were missed by VDJdb matching, skewed to anti-spike CD8.

Unique molecular identifiers tagged individual cDNA molecules. In TCRdb, the 5' RACE reads were re-called with MiXCR into one record per CDR3 protein. The sample carries approximately 97,000 distinct CDR3 sequences, roughly 9.6% recorded once. This CDR3 contains 15 residues. In germline, CDR1 is SGHTA, CDR2 FQGNSA. J lost 1 base, V lost 5 bases, and 5 bases had no gene match. The specimen was whole blood, collected at baseline. V is TRBV7-2 and J is TRBJ2-5; 9 bases align to TRBD2. This TCR was recovered from an adult who was a healthcare worker with PCR-confirmed SARS-CoV-2 infection or an uninfected control (not recorded which). CDR3 sequence: CASSLTSGRQETQYF. CDR3 coding DNA: TGTGCCAGCAGCCTGACTAGCGGCCGCCAAGAGACCCAGTACTTC.